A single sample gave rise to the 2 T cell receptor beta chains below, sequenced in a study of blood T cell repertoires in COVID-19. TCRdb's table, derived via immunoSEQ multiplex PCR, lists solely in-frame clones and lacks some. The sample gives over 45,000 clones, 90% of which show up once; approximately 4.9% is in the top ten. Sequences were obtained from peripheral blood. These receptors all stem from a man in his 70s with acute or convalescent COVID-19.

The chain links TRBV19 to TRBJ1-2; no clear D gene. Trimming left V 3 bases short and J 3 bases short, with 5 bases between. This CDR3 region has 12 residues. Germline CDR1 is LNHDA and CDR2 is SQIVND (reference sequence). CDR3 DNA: TGTGCCAGTAGTATGGCCGACTATGGCTACACCTTC. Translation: CASSMADYGYTF.

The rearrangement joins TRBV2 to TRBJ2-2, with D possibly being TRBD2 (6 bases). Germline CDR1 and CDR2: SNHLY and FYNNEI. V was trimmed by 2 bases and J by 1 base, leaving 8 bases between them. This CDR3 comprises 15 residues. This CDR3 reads CASSELRGNTGELFF. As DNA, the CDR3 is TGTGCCAGCAGTGAATTGCGGGGGAACACCGGGGAGCTGTTTTTT.